This TCR beta chain was sequenced during a study of T-cell reconstitution after alpha-beta-depleted transplantation in children. This clonotype has just a few counts. Unique molecular identifiers were used to barcode this TCRbeta library. TCRdb analysed the PCR reads with MiXCR anew, one entry per CDR3 protein. Among more than 200,000 distinct CDR3 sequences listed, roughly 25% were seen once. The CDR3 has 16 amino acids. CDR1 and CDR2 from the germline V gene are DFQATT and SNEGSKA (reference sequence). Trimming cost V 4 bases and J 8 bases, with 21 bases left between them. V and J are TRBV20-1 and TRBJ1-6; D is uncertain. The receptor was derived from a girl between 2 and 10 years old with Fanconi anemia, due to receive a stem cell transplant. Sequenced here: PBMCs, sampled before TCRalphabeta/CD19-depleted stem cell transplant. CDR3 nucleotides: TGCAGTGCTACACGTCGTAGGGCGTTGAGAGATTCACCCCTCCACTTT. Translation: CSATRRRALRDSPLHF.